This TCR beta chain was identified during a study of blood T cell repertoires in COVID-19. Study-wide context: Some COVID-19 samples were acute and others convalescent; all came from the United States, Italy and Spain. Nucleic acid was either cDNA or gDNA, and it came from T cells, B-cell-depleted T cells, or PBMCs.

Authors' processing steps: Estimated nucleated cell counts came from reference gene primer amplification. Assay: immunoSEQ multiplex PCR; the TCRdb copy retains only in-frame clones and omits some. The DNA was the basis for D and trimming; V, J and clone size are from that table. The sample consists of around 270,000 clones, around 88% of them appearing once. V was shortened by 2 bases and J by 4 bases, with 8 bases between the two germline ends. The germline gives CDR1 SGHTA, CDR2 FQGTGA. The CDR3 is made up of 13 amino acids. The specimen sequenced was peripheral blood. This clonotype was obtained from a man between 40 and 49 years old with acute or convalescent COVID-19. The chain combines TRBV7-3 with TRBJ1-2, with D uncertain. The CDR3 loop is CASSLPRGYGYTF. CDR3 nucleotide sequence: TGTGCCAGCAGCTTACCCAGAGGCTATGGCTACACCTTC.